A selection of T cell receptor beta chains follows, all from one sample in a study of cytomegalovirus exposure and HLA in healthy donors. Only in-frame clones appear in the TCRdb table, and some are missing; sequencing was by immunoSEQ multiplex PCR. Of about 140,000 clones in the sample, 75% to 90% were seen once. The material sequenced was PBMCs. Every receptor here comes from a female donor in good health and CMV-seronegative. Both conserved end residues are part of each CDR3. D genes are given only for firm matches. Size is stated for part of the rows, as once, few or many counts, or as a class when the clone is expanded.

clone size,V gene,D gene,J gene,CDR3 protein,CDR3 DNA
-,TRBV4-1,-,TRBJ2-5,CASSQGPQVGEETQYF,TGCGCCAGCAGCCAGGGCCCTCAGGTCGGGGAAGAGACCCAGTACTTC
once,TRBV9,-,TRBJ2-1,CASSSSGGPEQFF,TGTGCCAGCAGCAGTTCCGGGGGTCCTGAGCAGTTCTTC
-,TRBV29-1,-,TRBJ1-1,CSVEGHKNTEAFF,TGCAGCGTTGAAGGACATAAGAACACTGAAGCTTTCTTT
-,TRBV7-2,-,TRBJ1-2,CASSSNRDRGYTF,TGTGCCAGCAGCTCAAACAGGGATCGCGGCTACACCTTC
-,TRBV5-4,-,TRBJ1-5,CASSLHGVGQPQHF,TGTGCCAGCAGCTTGCACGGGGTGGGTCAGCCCCAGCATTTT
-,TRBV5-1,TRBD2,TRBJ2-5,CASSKTSGVETQYF,TGCGCCAGCAGCAAAACTAGCGGAGTAGAGACCCAGTACTTC
once,TRBV7-9,-,TRBJ1-2,CASSLPTGPPNYGYTF,TGTGCCAGCAGCTTACCGACAGGCCCCCCTAACTATGGCTACACCTTC
-,TRBV5-4,-,TRBJ2-7,CASSLRDTPYEQYF,TGTGCCAGCAGCCTCCGGGACACCCCCTACGAGCAGTACTTC
-,TRBV6-6,TRBD2,TRBJ2-7,CASSYSTGRGDEQYF,TGTGCCAGCAGTTACTCGACCGGGAGGGGCGACGAGCAGTACTTC
-,TRBV6-6,-,TRBJ2-2,CASSYEVAGELFF,TGTGCCAGCAGTTACGAGGTAGCCGGGGAGCTGTTTTTT
-,TRBV6-4,-,TRBJ1-1,CASSDSGSGKVTEAFF,TGTGCCAGCAGTGACTCAGGGTCAGGGAAGGTTACTGAAGCTTTCTTT
-,TRBV6-1,TRBD1,TRBJ2-1,CASSRDSLYNEQFF,TGTGCCAGCAGTCGGGACAGCCTTTACAATGAGCAGTTCTTC
-,TRBV30,TRBD1,TRBJ1-1,CAWSPQDREGTEAFF,TGTGCCTGGAGTCCCCAGGACAGGGAGGGCACTGAAGCTTTCTTT
-,TRBV19,TRBD1,TRBJ1-1,CASSPWDSTEAFF,TGTGCCAGTAGTCCCTGGGACAGCACTGAAGCTTTCTTT
-,TRBV2,-,TRBJ2-3,CASSRQTDTQYF,TGTGCCAGCAGCCGACAGACAGATACGCAGTATTTT
-,TRBV7-6,-,TRBJ2-1,CASSPINYNEQFF,TGTGCCAGCAGCCCCATCAACTACAATGAGCAGTTCTTC
-,TRBV30,-,TRBJ2-2,CAWSVEGSGDTGELFF,TGTGCCTGGAGTGTAGAGGGTAGCGGTGACACCGGGGAGCTGTTTTTT
-,TRBV21-1,-,TRBJ2-1,CASSTWLRGNNEQFF,TGTGCCAGCAGCACCTGGCTACGGGGTAACAATGAGCAGTTCTTC
few,TRBV28,-,TRBJ1-4,CASSQAGTNEKLFF,TGTGCCAGCAGTCAAGCAGGGACTAATGAAAAACTGTTTTTT
-,TRBV2,-,TRBJ2-5,CASSESLQGEETQYF,TGTGCCAGCAGTGAATCACTACAGGGTGAAGAGACCCAGTACTTC
once,TRBV29-1,TRBD1,TRBJ2-5,CSVRGQSGGGETQYF,TGCAGCGTGAGGGGGCAGTCCGGCGGTGGGGAGACCCAGTACTTC
-,TRBV28,-,TRBJ2-7,CASSLSAGGLPTPYEQYF,TGTGCCAGCAGTTTATCGGCCGGGGGTTTACCTACACCATACGAGCAGTACTTC
-,TRBV2,TRBD1,TRBJ2-7,CASSGAVVRQGVHEQYF,TGTGCCAGCAGTGGAGCGGTTGTCAGACAGGGAGTCCACGAGCAGTACTTC
-,TRBV27,TRBD1,TRBJ2-3,CASSPLRDRVRDTQYF,TGTGCCAGCAGCCCCCTCCGGGACAGAGTCAGAGATACGCAGTATTTT
-,TRBV11-2,TRBD1,TRBJ1-2,CASSSSGTGHFGYTF,TGTGCCAGCAGCTCTTCCGGGACAGGGCACTTCGGCTACACCTTC
-,TRBV6-5,TRBD2,TRBJ2-7,CASSYSGAGGGYEQYF,TGTGCCAGCAGTTACAGCGGAGCGGGAGGAGGTTACGAGCAGTACTTC
-,TRBV28,TRBD2,TRBJ2-2,CASSLWGTSGSQTGELFF,TGTGCCAGCAGTTTATGGGGAACTAGCGGGAGCCAAACCGGGGAGCTGTTTTTT